Here is one TCR beta chain with its context. The antigen it binds to is not known. No base-level quality is on record; no much larger clone is a single base apart. The data are from a study of T cells after somatic rescue of genetic block (dated by TCRdb to 2018 to 2020). Regarding the study in general: The study assessed how robust, over the long term, a T-cell system was when the system had developed through somatic rescue of a genetic block in T-cell development.

The CDR3 numbers 13 residues from cysteine through phenylalanine. The sequence is cut down to CDR3 DNA, 39 bases in frame from base 1. The trim is 6 bases for V and 5 bases for J, with a gap of 10 bases between the germline ends. The germline V gene sets CDR1 to SNHLY and CDR2 to FYNNEI. Libraries were prepared through the immunoSEQ multiplex PCR assay. TCRdb limited this immuneACCESS table to in-frame rearrangements with V and J called. A share of clones is missing; checked studies link under half to unresolved V genes, and the rest is unexplained. Across this sample there are approximately 14,000 clones, with around 70% seen only once. The top ten constitute around a quarter of the sample.

The sequence came from a man aged 18 to 29. The V and J genes are TRBV2 and TRBJ1-4; the D region possibly corresponds to TRBD1 (6 bases align). The sequenced material came from peripheral blood mononuclear cells (PBMCs). CDR3 reads: CASRDSTNEKLFF. Read as DNA, the sequence is TGTGCCAGCAGGGACAGCACGAATGAAAAACTGTTTTTT.